This TCR beta chain appears in the sequencing data of a study of chemoradiotherapy in HPV16-positive cancers. The table came from immunoSEQ multiplex PCR; TCRdb's copy has only in-frame clones and leaves some out. Of fewer than 10,000 clones listed, roughly 80% are singletons. The ends lost 0 bases at V and 6 bases at J; junction bases unmatched: 9. Per germline, CDR1 SGDLS and CDR2 YYNGEE. The CDR3 loop spans 15 amino acids. The input for sequencing was tumor tissue, taken from a patient who underwent chemoradiotherapy. This sequence was found in a human donor with HPV-associated anogenital cancer. The chain uses TRBV9 and TRBJ2-7, with 7 bases that match TRBD2. The CDR3: CASSVGTGGYTEQYF. CDR3 DNA sequence: TGTGCCAGCAGCGTAGGGACGGGAGGATATACCGAGCAGTACTTC.